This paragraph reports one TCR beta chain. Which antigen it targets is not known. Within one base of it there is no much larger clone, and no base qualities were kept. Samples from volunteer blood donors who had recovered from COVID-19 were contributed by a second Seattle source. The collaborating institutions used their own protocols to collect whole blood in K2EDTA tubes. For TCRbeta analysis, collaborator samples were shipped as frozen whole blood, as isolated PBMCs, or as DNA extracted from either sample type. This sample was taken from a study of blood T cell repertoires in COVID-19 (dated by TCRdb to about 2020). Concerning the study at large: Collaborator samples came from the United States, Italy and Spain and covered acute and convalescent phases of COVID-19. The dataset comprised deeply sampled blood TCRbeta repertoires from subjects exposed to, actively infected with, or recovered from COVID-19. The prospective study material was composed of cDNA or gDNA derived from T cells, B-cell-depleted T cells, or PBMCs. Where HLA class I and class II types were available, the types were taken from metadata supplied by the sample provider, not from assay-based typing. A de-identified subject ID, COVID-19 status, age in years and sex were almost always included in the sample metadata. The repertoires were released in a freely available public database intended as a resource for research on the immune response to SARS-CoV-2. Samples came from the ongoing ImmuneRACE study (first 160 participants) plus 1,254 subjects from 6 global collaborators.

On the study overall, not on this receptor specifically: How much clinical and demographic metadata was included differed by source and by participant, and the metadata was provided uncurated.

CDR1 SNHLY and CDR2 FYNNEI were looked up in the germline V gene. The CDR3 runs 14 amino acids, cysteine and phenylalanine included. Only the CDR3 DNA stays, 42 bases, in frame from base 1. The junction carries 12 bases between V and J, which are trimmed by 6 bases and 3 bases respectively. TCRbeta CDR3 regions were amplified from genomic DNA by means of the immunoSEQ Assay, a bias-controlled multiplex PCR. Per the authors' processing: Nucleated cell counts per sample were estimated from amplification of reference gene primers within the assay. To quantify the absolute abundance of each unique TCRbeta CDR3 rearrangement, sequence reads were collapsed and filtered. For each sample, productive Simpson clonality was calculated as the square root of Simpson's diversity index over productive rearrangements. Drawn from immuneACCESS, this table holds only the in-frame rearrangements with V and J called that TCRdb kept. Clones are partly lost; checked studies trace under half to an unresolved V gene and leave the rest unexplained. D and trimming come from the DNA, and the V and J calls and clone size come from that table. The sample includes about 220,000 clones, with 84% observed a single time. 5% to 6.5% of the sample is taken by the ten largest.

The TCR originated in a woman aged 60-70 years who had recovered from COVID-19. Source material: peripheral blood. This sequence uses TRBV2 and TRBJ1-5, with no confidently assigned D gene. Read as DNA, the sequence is TGTGCCAGCAGCGAGGAGGCAGCCAATCAGCCCCAGCATTTT. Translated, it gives CASSEEAANQPQHF.